This entry is about one T cell receptor (beta chain). This entry belongs to a study of identical twins. Germline CDR1 and CDR2: DFQATT and SNEGSKA (reference sequence). The V gene end was trimmed by 5 bases and the J gene end by 4 bases; junction bases not matched to a gene: 11. This CDR3 has 14 amino acids. TCRdb re-called the 5' RACE reads through MiXCR, storing one row per CDR3 protein. The table records about 520,000 distinct CDR3 sequences, approximately 22% of them present only once. Another study also made use of these data, one on T cells expressing NK-cell markers.

The chain joins TRBV20-1 to TRBJ2-7; 7 bases agree with TRBD1. This clonotype was sampled from a woman aged 18-29 years in good health. Sequencing used CD4+ T cells sorted from blood. The CDR3 nucleotides read TGCAGTGCTTCGACAGGGCTGTTTGCTTACGAGCAGTACTTC. As protein: CSASTGLFAYEQYF.